Below, one TCR beta chain is given with its context. The sample originates from a study of control samples from healthy donors and cancer patients. Germline loops: CDR1 MNHEY, CDR2 SVGAGI. The CDR3 totals 14 residues. V lost 5 bases and J 0 bases, leaving 10 bases between the germline ends. Produced via immunoSEQ multiplex PCR; TCRdb's table is partial and in-frame only. The table records around 99,000 clones, 90% of them present only once. Sequenced sample: blood. The rearrangement uses TRBV6-5 and TRBJ1-1; no reliable D call. The sequence was obtained from a human donor in good health. The donor label of this sample is uncertain. In nucleotides, the CDR3 is TGTGCCAGCAGTACAACACCAATGAACACTGAAGCTTTCTTT. This sequence encodes CASSTTPMNTEAFF.